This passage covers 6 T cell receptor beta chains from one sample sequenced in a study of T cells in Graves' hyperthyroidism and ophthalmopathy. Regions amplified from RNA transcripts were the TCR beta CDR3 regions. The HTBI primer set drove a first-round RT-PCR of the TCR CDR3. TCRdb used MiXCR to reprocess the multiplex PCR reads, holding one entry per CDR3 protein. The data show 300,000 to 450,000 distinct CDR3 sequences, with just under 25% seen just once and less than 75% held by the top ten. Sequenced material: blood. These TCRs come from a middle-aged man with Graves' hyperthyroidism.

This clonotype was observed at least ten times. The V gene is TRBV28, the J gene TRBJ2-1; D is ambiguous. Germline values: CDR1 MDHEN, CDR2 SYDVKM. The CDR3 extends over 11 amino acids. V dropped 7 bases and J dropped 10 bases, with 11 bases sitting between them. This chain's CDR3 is CASNRGAEQFF. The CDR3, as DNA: TGTGCCAGCAACCGAGGCGCAGAGCAGTTCTTC. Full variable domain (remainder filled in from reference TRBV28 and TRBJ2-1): DVKVTQSSRYLVKRTGEKVFLECVQDMDHENMFWYRQDPGLGLRLIYFSYDVKMKEKGDIPEGYSVSREKKERFSLILESASTNQTSMYLCASNRGAEQFFGPGTRLTVL.

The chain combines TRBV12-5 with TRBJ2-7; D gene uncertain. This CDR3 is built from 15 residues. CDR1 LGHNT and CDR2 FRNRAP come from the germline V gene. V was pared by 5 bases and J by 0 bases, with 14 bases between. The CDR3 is CASGLSVPGSYEQYF. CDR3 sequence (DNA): TGTGCTAGTGGTCTCTCGGTGCCGGGCTCCTACGAGCAGTACTTC. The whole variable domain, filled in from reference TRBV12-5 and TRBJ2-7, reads DARVTQTPRHKVTEMGQEVTMRCQPILGHNTVFWYRQTMMQGLELLAYFRNRAPLDDSGMPKDRFSAEMPDATLATLKIQPSEPRDSAVYFCASGLSVPGSYEQYFGPGTRLTVT.

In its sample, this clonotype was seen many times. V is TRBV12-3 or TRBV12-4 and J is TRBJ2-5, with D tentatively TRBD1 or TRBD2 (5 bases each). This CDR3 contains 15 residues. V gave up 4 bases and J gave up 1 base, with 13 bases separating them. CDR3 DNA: TGTGCCAGCAGTTCCCCCGGGACGGCCCAAGAGACCCAGTACTTC. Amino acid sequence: CASSSPGTAQETQYF.

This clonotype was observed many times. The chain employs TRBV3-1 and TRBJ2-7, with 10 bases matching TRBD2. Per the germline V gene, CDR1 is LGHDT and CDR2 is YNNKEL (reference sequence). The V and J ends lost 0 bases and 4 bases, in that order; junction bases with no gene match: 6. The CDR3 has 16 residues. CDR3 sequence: CASSQDSGRAPYEQYF. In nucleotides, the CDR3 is TGTGCCAGCAGCCAAGACAGCGGGAGGGCCCCGTACGAGCAGTACTTC.

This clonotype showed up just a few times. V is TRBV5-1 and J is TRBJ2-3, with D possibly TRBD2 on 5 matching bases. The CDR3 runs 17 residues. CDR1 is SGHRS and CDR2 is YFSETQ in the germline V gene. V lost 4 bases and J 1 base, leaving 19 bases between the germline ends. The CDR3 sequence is CASSPQAGLGGTDTQYF. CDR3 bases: TGCGCCAGCAGCCCCCAAGCAGGACTGGGAGGCACAGATACGCAGTATTTT.

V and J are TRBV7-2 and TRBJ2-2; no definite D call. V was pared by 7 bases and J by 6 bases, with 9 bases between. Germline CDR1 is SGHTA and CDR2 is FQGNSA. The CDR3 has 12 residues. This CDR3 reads CASTVPAGELFF. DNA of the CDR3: TGTGCCAGCACCGTGCCCGCCGGGGAGCTGTTTTTT.